This passage covers 18 T cell receptor beta chains from one sample sequenced in a study of blood T cell repertoires in COVID-19. TCRdb's copy holds only in-frame clones and misses some; the assay was immunoSEQ multiplex PCR. The data contain about 250,000 clones, around 84% of them singletons. Sequencing was carried out using PBMCs or T cells enriched from blood (not recorded which). The receptor source for this set is a man aged 35 to 55 who had been exposed to COVID-19.

The chain uses TRBV20-1 and TRBJ2-3; perhaps TRBD2 as D (5 bases). This CDR3 has 14 amino acids. Deletions cut 3 bases from V and 2 bases from J, with 12 bases between. Germline V gene sequence: CDR1 DFQATT, CDR2 SNEGSKA (reference sequence). Here the CDR3 DNA reads TGCAGTGCTAGTCAACTAGATAACACAGATACGCAGTATTTT. It specifies CSASQLDNTDTQYF.

This chain joins TRBV3-1 (or the pseudogene TRBV3-2) and TRBJ2-7; D perhaps matches TRBD1 (6 bases). Germline V gene sequence: CDR1 LGHDT, CDR2 YNNKEL (reference sequence). CDR3 length: 14 amino acids. V was trimmed by 4 bases and J by 2 bases, leaving 12 bases between them. As DNA, the CDR3 is TGTGCCAGCAGCCCAGTCCAGGGGCCCTACGAGCAGTACTTC. Translating it yields CASSPVQGPYEQYF.

This clone was seen more than once but under ten times. The chain has TRBV2 and TRBJ2-5; 7 bases match TRBD1. The CDR3 is 14 residues long. The germline CDR1 and CDR2 sequences are SNHLY and FYNNEI. Trimming took 9 bases from V and 3 from J; bases not matched to a gene: 10. The CDR3 DNA sequence: TGTGCCAGTAAAGCCGGGACAGTAAAAGAGACCCAGTACTTC. This sequence encodes CASKAGTVKETQYF.

About this clone: Mismatch with germline at one junction end may stem from a read error. This chain joins TRBV7-7 and TRBJ2-1; TRBD2 might be the D (5 bases). The CDR3 is 16 residues long. Germline CDR1 reads SSHAT; CDR2 reads FNYEAQ (reference sequence). The CDR3 nucleotides read TGTGCTAGCAGTTCCCTAGGGAGCAGCTCCTACAATGAGCAGTTCTTC. Encoded protein: CASSSLGSSSYNEQFF.

The gene calls are TRBV7-3 and TRBJ2-7, with 7 positions matching TRBD2. V lost 3 bases and J lost 3; bases outside the gene matches: 8. The V gene's germline CDR1 is SGHTA and CDR2 FQGTGA. The CDR3 has 15 residues. Here the CDR3 reads CASSFEGGANYEQYF. CDR3 DNA: TGTGCCAGCAGCTTTGAGGGAGGGGCAAACTACGAGCAGTACTTC.

This clone was counted only a few times. The chain couples TRBV10-3 to TRBJ1-4, with 9 positions matching TRBD1. Trimming at V came to 5 bases and at J to 4 bases, leaving 11 bases not matched to a gene. Germline values: CDR1 ENHRY, CDR2 SYGVKD. CDR3 size: 17 residues. This CDR3 is CAISPGTGKGSNEKLFF. CDR3 nucleotide sequence: TGTGCCATCAGTCCCGGGACAGGGAAGGGAAGTAATGAAAAACTGTTTTTT.

The chain links TRBV5-1 to TRBJ1-2, with a tentative D call TRBD1 (5 bases). V lost 3 bases and J 3 bases, leaving 24 bases between the germline ends. The CDR3 totals 18 residues. Germline lookup yields CDR1 SGHRS and CDR2 YFSETQ. CDR3 residues: CASSWRRGYWGSYYGYTF. The DNA of the CDR3 is TGCGCCAGCAGCTGGAGGAGGGGATACTGGGGCTCTTACTATGGCTACACCTTC.

The CDR3 spells CASSLADRLELFF. The CDR3 nucleotides are TGCGCCAGCAGCTTGGCTGACCGTTTGGAGCTGTTTTTT. J is TRBJ1-4 and V is TRBV5-1; D is ambiguous. The assigned J gene may be wrong: the sequence end matches TRBJ2-2 better. This CDR3 region has 13 residues. The germline gives CDR1 SGHRS, CDR2 YFSETQ.

The chain employs TRBV12-2 and TRBJ2-7; the D call of TRBD2 is as the table states it, not checked on the DNA. TRBV12-2 is termed a pseudogene. This CDR3 region has 15 residues. CDR3 DNA: TGTGCAAGTCGCTACTCAAGCTACTACCAGCACGAGCAGTACTTC. It specifies CASRYSSYYQHEQYF.

The CDR3, as DNA: TGTGCCAGCAGTCCGGATGAGGGCAATCAGCCCCAGCATTTT. It translates to CASSPDEGNQPQHF. The chain combines TRBV6-5 with TRBJ1-5, with D unclear. Trimming took off 5 bases at V and 2 bases at J, with 10 bases between the two ends. Germline lookup yields CDR1 MNHEY and CDR2 SVGAGI. The CDR3 runs 14 residues.

CDR3 nucleotide sequence: TGTGCCAGCAGGGGAAGACAGGGTGTAGATGGCTACACCTTC. Translated, it gives CASRGRQGVDGYTF. The chain combines TRBV2 with TRBJ1-2; 7 bases are a match to TRBD1. The germline gives CDR1 SNHLY, CDR2 FYNNEI. J gave up 6 bases and V 6 bases, and 10 bases lay outside the gene matches. This CDR3 contains 14 residues.

This clone was seen more than once but under ten times. V and J are TRBV6-5 and TRBJ1-2, with D perhaps TRBD1 (5 bases). The germline gives CDR1 MNHEY, CDR2 SVGAGI. Deletions cut 7 bases from V and 4 bases from J, with 19 bases between. The CDR3 runs 15 residues. CDR3 loop: CASTLWGEGSYGYTF. CDR3 coding DNA: TGTGCCAGCACCCTATGGGGGGAGGGGAGCTATGGCTACACCTTC.

This sequence joins TRBV11-2 and TRBJ2-7; 8 bases match TRBD1. Germline assignment: CDR1 SGHAT and CDR2 FQNNGV. V lost 5 bases, J lost 3 bases, and 3 bases stayed unmatched. The CDR3 consists of 13 residues. CDR3 bases: TGTGCCAGCAGCATAGGGACAGGCTACGAGCAGTACTTC. Its protein product is CASSIGTGYEQYF.

The V call is TRBV7-9, the J call TRBJ2-5; 10 bases agree with TRBD2. CDR3 size: 17 residues. Germline V CDR1 and CDR2: SEHNR, FQNEAQ (reference sequence). The ends lost 5 bases at V and 2 bases at J; junction bases unmatched: 11. The CDR3 DNA follows: TGTGCCAGCAGCCGACTTACGCTAGCGGGAGCACAAGAGACCCAGTACTTC. It yields the protein CASSRLTLAGAQETQYF. The whole variable domain, filled in from reference TRBV7-9 and TRBJ2-5, reads DTGVSQNPRHKITKRGQNVTFRCDPISEHNRLYWYRQTLGQGPEFLTYFQNEAQLEKSRLLSDRFSAERPKGSFSTLEIQRTEQGDSAMYLCASSRLTLAGAQETQYFGPGTRLLVL.

Only one count was recorded for this clone. Sequence at one end of the junction differs from germline and may be a read error. CDR3 sequence reads: CASASSTSGFSF. The DNA for the CDR3 is TGTGCCAGCGCCAGTTCGACTAGCGGGTTTAGTTTT. The chain joins TRBV3-1 (or the pseudogene TRBV3-2) to TRBJ2-2; 10 bases are a match to TRBD2. Per the germline V gene, CDR1 is LGHDT and CDR2 is YNNKEL (reference sequence). The CDR3 covers 12 residues.

The CDR3 is CASSLFRGTGNTIYF. The DNA of the CDR3 is TGTGCCAGCAGCTTGTTCAGGGGCACTGGAAACACCATATATTTT. The chain carries TRBV5-4 and TRBJ1-3, with D perhaps TRBD1 (6 bases). Germline loops: CDR1 SGHNT, CDR2 YYREEE (reference sequence). The V end was cut by 1 base, the J end by 2 bases, with 10 bases between. The CDR3 totals 15 residues.

The V call is TRBV29-1, the J call TRBJ1-2; D ambiguous. Trimming cost V 4 bases and J 4 bases, with 19 bases left between them. The germline V gene has CDR1 SQVTM and CDR2 ANQGSEA. This CDR3 has 15 amino acids. Here the CDR3 reads CSVVVGSGGGYGYTF. In DNA, the CDR3 is TGCAGCGTTGTTGTCGGGAGCGGAGGTGGCTATGGCTACACCTTC.

This chain uses TRBV30 with TRBJ1-5; D call uncertain. This CDR3 is built from 12 residues. V lost 5 bases, J lost 3 bases, and 8 bases lay in between. CDR1 is GTSNPN and CDR2 is SVGIG in the germline V gene (reference sequence). The CDR3 nucleotides are TGTGCCTGGGGGTCTACCAATCAGCCCCAGCATTTT. It specifies CAWGSTNQPQHF.